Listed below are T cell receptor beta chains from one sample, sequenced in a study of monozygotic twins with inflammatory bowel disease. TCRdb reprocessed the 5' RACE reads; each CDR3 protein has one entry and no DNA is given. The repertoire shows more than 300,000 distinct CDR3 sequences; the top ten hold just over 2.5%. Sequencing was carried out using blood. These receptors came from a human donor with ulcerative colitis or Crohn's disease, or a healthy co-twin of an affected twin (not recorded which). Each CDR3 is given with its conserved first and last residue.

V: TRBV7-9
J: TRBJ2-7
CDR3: CASSSPWLPEQYF

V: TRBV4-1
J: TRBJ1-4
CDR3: CASSPDRAIATNEKLFF

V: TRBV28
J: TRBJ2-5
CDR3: CASRLRGTSGWETQYF

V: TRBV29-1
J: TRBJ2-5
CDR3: CSVHRVETQYF

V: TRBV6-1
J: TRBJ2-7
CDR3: CASSPGQPFYEQYF

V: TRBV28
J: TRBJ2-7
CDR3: CASSLPTGNAYEQYF

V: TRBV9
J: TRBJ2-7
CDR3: CASSATGQSSYEQYF

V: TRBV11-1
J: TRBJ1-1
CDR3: CASSPTQGAIIPNTEAFF

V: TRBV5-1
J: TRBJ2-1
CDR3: CASNPGQGNYNEQFF

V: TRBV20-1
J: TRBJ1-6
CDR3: CSAHSSSYNSPLHF

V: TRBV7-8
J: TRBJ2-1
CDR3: CASSLPGQGFLHEQFF

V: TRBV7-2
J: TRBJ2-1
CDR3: CASSRFTDEQFF

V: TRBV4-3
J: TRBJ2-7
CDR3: CASSQEAGEPSYEQYF

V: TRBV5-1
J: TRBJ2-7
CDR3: CASSLAGQGPYEQYF

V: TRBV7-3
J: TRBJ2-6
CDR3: CASSRGPSLSGANVLTF

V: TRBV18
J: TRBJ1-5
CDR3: CASSLRGTGANSNQPQHF

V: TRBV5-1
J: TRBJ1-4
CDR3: CASSLRSGVTNEKLFF

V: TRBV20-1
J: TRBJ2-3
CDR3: CSAPTLSPGVDTQYF

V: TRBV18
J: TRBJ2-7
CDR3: CASSALPRQRSSYEQYF

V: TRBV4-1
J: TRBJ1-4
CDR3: CASSQLTVEKLFF

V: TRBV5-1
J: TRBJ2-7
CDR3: CASSFIGAPYEQYF

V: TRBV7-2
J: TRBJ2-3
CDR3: CASSLWRGGTDTQYF

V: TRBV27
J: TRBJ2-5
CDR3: CASSLIVQQETQYF

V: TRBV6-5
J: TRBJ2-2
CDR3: CASSSDLRRQGGSAGELFF

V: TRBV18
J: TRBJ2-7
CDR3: CASSPGGRPYEQYF

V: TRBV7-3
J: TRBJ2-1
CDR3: CASSSNSGENEQFF

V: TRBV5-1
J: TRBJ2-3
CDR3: CASSLLRDSYTDTQYF

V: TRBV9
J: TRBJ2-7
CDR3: CASSALPGSSYEQYF

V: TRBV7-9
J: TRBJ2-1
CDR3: CASSYTLAGYNEQFF

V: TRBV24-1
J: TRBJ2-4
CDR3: CATSDCKKDRKIAKNIQYF

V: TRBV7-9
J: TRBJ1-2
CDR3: CASSLALEGGIGYTF

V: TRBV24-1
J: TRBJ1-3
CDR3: CATSDRRTGTVGNTIYF

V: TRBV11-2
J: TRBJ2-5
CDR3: CASSPTGSPPQETQYF